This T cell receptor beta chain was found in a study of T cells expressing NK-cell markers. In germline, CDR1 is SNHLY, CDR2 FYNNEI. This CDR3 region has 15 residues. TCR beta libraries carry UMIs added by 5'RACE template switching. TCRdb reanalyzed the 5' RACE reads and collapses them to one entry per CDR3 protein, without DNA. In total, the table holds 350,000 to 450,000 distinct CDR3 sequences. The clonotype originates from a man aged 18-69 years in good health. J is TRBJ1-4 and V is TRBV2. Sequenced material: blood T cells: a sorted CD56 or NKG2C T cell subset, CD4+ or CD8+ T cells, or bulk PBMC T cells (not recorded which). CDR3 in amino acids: CASWEGGLANEKLFF.